The 18 T cell receptor beta chains below all came from one sample that was sequenced in a study of blood T cell repertoires in COVID-19. Sequencing was performed with immunoSEQ multiplex PCR; in TCRdb, only in-frame clones are kept and a portion is missing. The data hold around 70,000 clones, with around 90% observed a single time. Sequences were obtained from peripheral blood. These receptors were obtained from a woman over 75 with active or convalescent COVID-19.

The gene calls are TRBV27 and TRBJ1-2, with D hard to call. Between the trimmed V and J ends, which lost 0 bases and 8 bases, there was a span of 13 bases. The CDR3 is 14 amino acids. CDR1 is MNHEY, CDR2 SMNVEV, per germline (reference sequence). The CDR3 region is CASSLSGGSIGYTF. The CDR3 DNA follows: TGTGCCAGCAGTTTATCTGGAGGGAGCATCGGCTACACCTTC.

The rearrangement uses TRBV19 and TRBJ1-2; possible D gene TRBD1, 5 bases. The V gene lost 2 bases and the J gene lost 8 bases, with 15 bases spanning the gap. Germline V gene sequence: CDR1 LNHDA, CDR2 SQIVND (reference sequence). This CDR3 spans 14 amino acids. Written as DNA, the CDR3 is TGTGCCAGTAGTATATCCCGGGGGACGCTGGGCTACACCTTC. It encodes CASSISRGTLGYTF.

The chain has TRBV18 and TRBJ2-7; TRBD2 aligns across 8 bases. V shed 6 bases and J 3 bases; nucleotides not matched to a gene: 7. The CDR3 extends over 14 amino acids. Germline V gene data show CDR1 as KGHSH and CDR2 as LQKENI. CDR3 nucleotides: TGTGCCAGCTCCCCGGGACTAGGGGGCTACGAGCAGTACTTC. The encoded protein is CASSPGLGGYEQYF.

V is TRBV15 and J is TRBJ2-7, with D possibly TRBD1 on 6 matching bases. Trimming removed 1 base at V and 6 bases at J, with 13 bases between. There are 14 residues in the CDR3. The germline V gene has CDR1 LNHNV and CDR2 YYDKDF (reference sequence). CDR3 sequence: CATSRGSGAREQYF. The CDR3 DNA sequence: TGTGCCACCAGCAGAGGGTCAGGGGCGCGCGAGCAGTACTTC.

The chain combines TRBV2 with TRBJ2-3; D is ambiguous. The CDR3 loop spans 12 amino acids. V was pared by 5 bases and J by 2 bases, with 5 bases between. The V gene's germline CDR1 is SNHLY and CDR2 FYNNEI. The CDR3 nucleotides are TGTGCCAGCAGTATAGACACAGATACGCAGTATTTT. This encodes CASSIDTDTQYF.

This chain joins TRBV6-6 and TRBJ2-7; 7 bases map to TRBD1. Germline values: CDR1 MNHNY, CDR2 SVGAGI (reference sequence). CDR3 length: 13 amino acids. Trimming took 11 bases from V and 2 from J; bases not matched to a gene: 9. The DNA of the CDR3 is TGTGCCGGGGCCAGGGACAGAACCTACGAGCAGTACTTC. Encoded protein: CAGARDRTYEQYF.

In its sample, this clone was seen a few times. A read error may account for a junction end that differs from germline. The chain uses TRBV7-2 and TRBJ2-3, with 10 bases that match TRBD2. The CDR3 has 14 amino acids. In germline, CDR1 is SGHTA, CDR2 FQGNSA. The DNA of the CDR3 is TGTGCCAGCAGCCGTCTAGCGGGGGCCGCGGAGGTGGATTTT. This translates into CASSRLAGAAEVDF.

This chain connects TRBV7-2 to TRBJ2-3, with a possible D match to TRBD1 (6 bases). CDR1 and CDR2 (germline): SGHTA, FQGNSA. This CDR3 is built from 13 residues. With 4 bases removed from V and 5 bases from J, the gap between germline ends came to 10 bases. The CDR3 DNA is TGTGCCAGCAGCTCCGAACAGGGAGATACGCAGTATTTT. The encoded protein is CASSSEQGDTQYF.

This clone is a singleton in its sample. The rearrangement joins TRBV18 to TRBJ1-2, with TRBD1 matching over 8 bases. This CDR3 has 17 residues. From germline, CDR1 is KGHSH and CDR2 LQKENI. The trim removed 1 base at V and 0 bases at J, leaving 7 bases unmatched. The CDR3 DNA sequence: TGTGCCAGCTCACCACTACCGGGACAGGCTTCTAACTATGGCTACACCTTC. Translating gives CASSPLPGQASNYGYTF.

Only one count was recorded for this clone. V gene TRBV7-8 combines with J gene TRBJ2-7, with TRBD1 as a possible D gene (6 bases). Per germline, CDR1 SGHVS and CDR2 FQNEAQ. The CDR3 is made up of 13 amino acids. Trimming pared 3 bases from V and 3 bases from J, leaving 9 bases between. As DNA, the CDR3 is TGTGCCAGCAGCTTTGCAGGGGTCTACGAGCAGTACTTC. Translated, it gives CASSFAGVYEQYF.

V is TRBV14 and J is TRBJ1-4, with 10 bases aligning to TRBD1. The trim removed 6 bases at V and 8 bases at J, leaving 6 bases unmatched. The CDR3 length is 14 residues. Germline V gene data show CDR1 as SGHDN and CDR2 as FVKESK. The CDR3: CASSRQGAGEKLFF. CDR3 sequence (DNA): TGTGCCAGCAGTCGACAGGGGGCTGGAGAAAAACTGTTTTTT.

The CDR3 bases are TGTGCCAGCAGCCGGATAAGTAGACTCAGCACAGATACGCAGTATTTT. This sequence encodes CASSRISRLSTDTQYF. The rearrangement uses TRBV7-8 and TRBJ2-3; unclear D gene. CDR1 SGHVS and CDR2 FQNEAQ come from the germline V gene. Trimming removed 5 bases at V and 0 bases at J, with 15 bases between. This CDR3 is built from 16 residues.

The chain has TRBV19 and TRBJ2-3, with 12 bases that match TRBD2. With 0 bases clipped from V and 5 bases from J, the junction kept 3 bases outside the gene matches. CDR3 length equals 16 residues. Germline CDR1 and CDR2: LNHDA and SQIVND (reference sequence). CDR3 coding DNA: TGTGCCAGTAGTATAGACCGACTAGCGGGGGAAGATACGCAGTATTTT. It is translated as CASSIDRLAGEDTQYF.

This chain connects TRBV3-1 (or the pseudogene TRBV3-2) to TRBJ1-6, with 9 bases lining up with TRBD1. CDR1 and CDR2 from the germline V gene are LGHDT and YNNKEL (reference sequence). V shed 2 bases and J 3 bases; nucleotides not matched to a gene: 2. The CDR3 consists of 16 residues. This CDR3 reads CASSQPGQGYNSPLHF. Here the CDR3 DNA reads TGTGCCAGCAGCCAACCGGGACAGGGCTATAATTCACCCCTCCACTTT.

CDR3 coding DNA: TGTGCCAGCAGTTATCAACAAACCCAAGAGACCCAGTACTTC. Translating it yields CASSYQQTQETQYF. V is TRBV6-2 or TRBV6-3 and J is TRBJ2-5; D uncertain. Trimming removed 3 bases at V and 1 base at J, with 9 bases between. This CDR3 has 14 amino acids. CDR1 MNHEY and CDR2 SVGEGT come from the germline V gene.

The chain uses TRBV4-1 and TRBJ1-5; possible D gene TRBD1, 5 bases. The V and J ends lost 1 base and 2 bases respectively, with 12 bases between them. The length of the CDR3 is 16 residues. Per the germline V gene, CDR1 is MGHRA and CDR2 is YSYEKL. CDR3 residues: CASSQVGDRGNQPQHF. The CDR3 bases are TGCGCCAGCAGCCAAGTAGGAGACAGAGGCAATCAGCCCCAGCATTTT.

The chain links TRBV21-1 to TRBJ1-1. TRBV21-1 is deemed a pseudogene. CDR3 length: 13 amino acids. CDR3 sequence (DNA): TGTGCCAGCAGCAAAGCCCACTCGGGGGAAGCTTTCTTT. Protein product: CASSKAHSGEAFF.

The chain joins TRBV10-3 to TRBJ1-1; D is undetermined. Between the trimmed V and J ends, which lost 4 bases and 3 bases, there was a span of 9 bases. The CDR3 sequence is 13 residues long. Germline assignment: CDR1 ENHRY and CDR2 SYGVKD. As DNA, the CDR3 is TGTGCCATCAGTGGGTATCTAGACACTGAAGCTTTCTTT. Residues: CAISGYLDTEAFF.